Each of the 22 T cell receptor beta chains below was sequenced from the same sample in a study of T cell responses to AZD1222 COVID-19 vaccine. TCRdb keeps only in-frame clones here, not all; method: immunoSEQ multiplex PCR. The sample has tens of thousands of clones, around 89% seen once. The sequencing used peripheral blood, collected 28 days after the second AZD1222 dose. All receptors derive from an adult who received the AZD1222 COVID-19 vaccine.

This chain links TRBV6-5 with TRBJ2-5; D gene uncertain. CDR1 and CDR2 from the germline V gene are MNHEY and SVGAGI. The CDR3 is 13 amino acids. Trimming cost V 7 bases and J 1 base, with 10 bases left between them. CDR3 residues: CASNPGPQETQYF. CDR3 DNA sequence: TGTGCCAGCAACCCGGGTCCCCAAGAGACCCAGTACTTC.

The gene calls are TRBV5-1 and TRBJ1-1, with 9 bases identical to TRBD1. The germline V gene has CDR1 SGHRS and CDR2 YFSETQ. The CDR3 length is 14 residues. V shed 0 bases, J shed 3 bases, and the junction held 0 bases outside the gene matches. CDR3 sequence: CASSLGDRDTEAFF. The DNA of the CDR3 is TGCGCCAGCAGCTTGGGGGACAGGGACACTGAAGCTTTCTTT.

The chain employs TRBV15 and TRBJ1-5; possible D gene TRBD1, 6 bases. This CDR3 is built from 14 residues. V gave up 0 bases and J gave up 4 bases, with 7 bases separating them. Germline V CDR1 and CDR2: LNHNV, YYDKDF (reference sequence). The CDR3 DNA sequence: TGTGCCACCAGCAGAGATACAGGGAATCAGCCCCAGCATTTT. Its translation is CATSRDTGNQPQHF.

The chain has TRBV5-8 and TRBJ1-1, with TRBD1 identical over 7 bases. V lost 5 bases, J lost 0 bases, and 1 base stayed unmatched. CDR3 length equals 13 residues. Germline values: CDR1 SGHTS, CDR2 YDEGEE. DNA of the CDR3: TGTGCCAGCAGAGGACAGGTGAACACTGAAGCTTTCTTT. It encodes CASRGQVNTEAFF.

J is TRBJ1-1 and V is TRBV10-3; D uncertain. The CDR3 spans 12 residues. Germline loops: CDR1 ENHRY, CDR2 SYGVKD. The germline V and J ends were trimmed by 11 bases and 5 bases, with 15 bases remaining between them. CDR3 coding DNA: TGTGCCGTCGGACCTGGGAGGACTGAAGCTTTCTTT. Translation gives CAVGPGRTEAFF.

The J gene is TRBJ2-6, the V gene TRBV6-1; 9 nucleotides line up with TRBD1. Germline CDR1 and CDR2: MNHNS and SASEGT. J gave up 0 bases and V 4 bases, and 4 bases lay outside the gene matches. This CDR3 is built from 17 residues. The CDR3 spells CASSVDRGSSGANVLTF. CDR3 in DNA: TGTGCCAGCAGTGTGGACAGGGGCTCCTCTGGGGCCAACGTCCTGACTTTC.

V is TRBV7-2 and J is TRBJ1-1, with D maybe TRBD1 (6 bases). Trimming took off 5 bases at V and 2 bases at J, with 15 bases between the two ends. The germline V gene has CDR1 SGHTA and CDR2 FQGNSA. The CDR3 has 15 amino acids. The CDR3 loop reads CASSPTGTINTEAFF. As DNA, the CDR3 is TGTGCCAGCAGCCCAACCGGGACAATTAACACTGAAGCTTTCTTT.

The chain couples TRBV18 to TRBJ2-2, with D maybe TRBD1 (5 bases). The germline CDR1 and CDR2 sequences are KGHSH and LQKENI. The V end was cut by 4 bases, the J end by 2 bases, with 8 bases between. CDR3 size: 14 residues. CDR3 DNA: TGTGCCAGCTCACGGACACCTAACACCGGGGAGCTGTTTTTT. It is translated as CASSRTPNTGELFF.

This chain connects TRBV11-3 to TRBJ2-2, with D perhaps TRBD2 (5 bases). The CDR3 contains 16 residues. CDR1 and CDR2 (germline): SGHNT, YENEEA. Trimming removed 5 bases at V and 2 bases at J, with 15 bases between. The CDR3 DNA reads TGTGCCAGCAGCCCCCGCGTGAGCGGAAACACCGGGGAGCTGTTTTTT. This gives the protein CASSPRVSGNTGELFF. Looking up the rest from reference TRBV11-3 and TRBJ2-2 gives the full variable domain: EAGVVQSPRYKIIEKKQPVAFWCNPISGHNTLYWYLQNLGQGPELLIRYENEEAVDDSQLPKDRFSAERLKGVDSTLKIQPAELGDSAVYLCASSPRVSGNTGELFFGEGSRLTVL.

The chain links TRBV18 to TRBJ2-7; TRBD1 might be the D (6 bases). Trimming took 5 bases from V and 3 from J, leaving 14 bases between them. Germline CDR1 reads KGHSH; CDR2 reads LQKENI. The CDR3 covers 14 residues. The CDR3 protein is CASSAGTLRYEQYF. DNA of the CDR3: TGTGCCAGCTCAGCCGGGACACTGCGCTACGAGCAGTACTTC.

The V and J genes are TRBV19 and TRBJ2-5, with 15 positions matching TRBD2. This CDR3 comprises 16 residues. Germline CDR1 and CDR2: LNHDA and SQIVND (reference sequence). The V gene end was trimmed by 9 bases and the J gene end by 5 bases; junction bases not matched to a gene: 10. CDR3 sequence: CASTGLAGGPTETQYF. The DNA of the CDR3 is TGTGCCAGCACGGGACTAGCGGGAGGACCCACGGAGACCCAGTACTTC.

The chain is built from TRBV7-6 and TRBJ2-1, with 11 positions matching TRBD1. Germline V CDR1 and CDR2: SGHVS, FNYEAQ. V lost 1 base, J lost 5 bases, and 19 bases stayed unmatched. The CDR3 extends over 21 amino acids. CDR3 protein: CASSLGALMGWTGGLHNEQFF. The CDR3, as DNA: TGTGCCAGCAGCTTAGGTGCTCTTATGGGCTGGACAGGGGGCTTGCACAATGAGCAGTTCTTC.

The chain links TRBV28 to TRBJ2-6; D unresolved. Per germline, CDR1 MDHEN and CDR2 SYDVKM. V was clipped by 8 bases and J by 0 bases, with 14 bases between them. CDR3 size: 16 residues. The DNA for the CDR3 is TGTGCCAGCGGAGTACCGATTTCCTCTGGGGCCAACGTCCTGACTTTC. As protein: CASGVPISSGANVLTF.

The chain's CDR3 is CAISDEARPNEKLFF. The CDR3, as DNA: TGTGCCATCAGTGACGAGGCCAGACCTAATGAAAAACTGTTTTTT. V usage is TRBV10-3 and J usage is TRBJ1-4, with no clear D. The CDR3 is made up of 15 amino acids. Germline CDR1 ENHRY, CDR2 SYGVKD. Trimming shortened V by 3 bases and J by 3 bases, and 11 bases separated the two germline ends.

The chain recombines TRBV5-1 with TRBJ2-2; maybe TRBD1 (5 bases). The CDR3 loop spans 16 amino acids. Germline-derived CDR1 and CDR2 are SGHRS and YFSETQ. Trimming took off 4 bases at V and 7 bases at J, with 20 bases between the two ends. The CDR3 here is CASSQGAALTGGELFF. CDR3 DNA sequence: TGCGCCAGCAGCCAAGGGGCGGCACTAACCGGCGGGGAGCTGTTTTTT.

The CDR3 loop reads CAISETPSGRNTGELFF. The CDR3 DNA sequence: TGTGCCATCAGTGAGACTCCTAGCGGGAGGAACACCGGGGAGCTGTTTTTT. The chain joins TRBV10-3 to TRBJ2-2; TRBD2 matches 10 bases. The germline gives CDR1 ENHRY, CDR2 SYGVKD. CDR3 length: 17 residues. With V trimmed by 2 bases and J by 1 base, 4 bases remained unmatched.

This chain connects TRBV5-6 to TRBJ2-2; 10 nucleotides align to TRBD1. J lost 7 bases, V lost 0 bases, and 9 bases had no gene match. In germline, CDR1 is SGHDT, CDR2 YYEEEE. The CDR3 has 17 residues. CDR3 DNA sequence: TGTGCCAGCAGCTTGGTTGGGACAGGGGCCTACGGCGGGGAGCTGTTTTTT. Translating gives CASSLVGTGAYGGELFF.

The genes are TRBV5-1 and TRBJ2-1; maybe TRBD2 (6 bases). CDR3 length equals 14 residues. Trimming left V 0 bases short and J 6 bases short, with 10 bases between. The V gene's germline CDR1 is SGHRS and CDR2 YFSETQ. The CDR3 sequence: CASSLEVSGNEQFF. For the CDR3, the DNA is TGCGCCAGCAGCTTGGAAGTTAGCGGCAATGAGCAGTTCTTC.

This chain connects TRBV11-3 to TRBJ2-1; D uncertain. This CDR3 has 13 residues. Trimming took off 2 bases at V and 8 bases at J, with 10 bases between the two ends. In germline, CDR1 is SGHNT, CDR2 YENEEA. In nucleotides, the CDR3 is TGTGCCAGCAGCTTACCCGACTTCTATGAGCAGTTCTTC. Translation gives CASSLPDFYEQFF.

In this sample, this clone turned up a few times. At the DNA level, this CDR3 is encoded by other sequences in the same sample as well. V gene TRBV5-1 combines with J gene TRBJ1-3; no clear D. Trimming removed 0 bases from V and 4 bases from J, with 8 bases in between. The germline V gene encodes CDR1 SGHRS and CDR2 YFSETQ. The CDR3 spans 14 residues. The CDR3 DNA reads TGCGCCAGCAGCTTGGCGGGAGCCGGAAACACCATATATTTT. Its protein product is CASSLAGAGNTIYF.

V usage is TRBV5-4 and J usage is TRBJ2-5; TRBD1 might be the D (6 bases). The length of the CDR3 is 13 residues. Germline V lookup: CDR1 SGHNT, CDR2 YYREEE (reference sequence). The V gene lost 4 bases and the J gene lost 2 bases, with 9 bases spanning the gap. The CDR3 reads CASSLGQQETQYF. CDR3 DNA: TGTGCCAGCAGCCTCGGACAGCAAGAGACCCAGTACTTC.

Worth noting for this clone: The sample holds other DNA sequences that translate to the same CDR3. V and J are TRBV5-1 and TRBJ1-4; D perhaps matches TRBD1 (6 bases). There are 14 residues in the CDR3. The V and J ends lost 0 bases and 8 bases respectively, with 11 bases between them. Germline V gene sequence: CDR1 SGHRS, CDR2 YFSETQ. In nucleotides, the CDR3 is TGCGCCAGCAGCTTGGGGACAGTGGGCGAAAAACTGTTTTTT. Translated: CASSLGTVGEKLFF.